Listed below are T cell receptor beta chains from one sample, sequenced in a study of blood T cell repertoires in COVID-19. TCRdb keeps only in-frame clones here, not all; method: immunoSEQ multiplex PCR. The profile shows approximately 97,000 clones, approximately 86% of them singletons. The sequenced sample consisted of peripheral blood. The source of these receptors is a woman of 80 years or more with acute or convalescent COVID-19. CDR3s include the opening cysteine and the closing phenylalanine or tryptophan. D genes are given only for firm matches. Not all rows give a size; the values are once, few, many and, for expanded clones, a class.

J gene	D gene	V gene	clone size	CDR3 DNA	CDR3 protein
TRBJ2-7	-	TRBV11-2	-	TGTGCCAGCAGCTTACCGGGGGTAGGCGAGCAGTACTTC	CASSLPGVGEQYF
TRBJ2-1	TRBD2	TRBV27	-	TGTGCCAGCAGTTTACCTAGCGGGGGGGGCAATGAGCAGTTCTTC	CASSLPSGGGNEQFF
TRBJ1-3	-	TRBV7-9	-	TGTGCCAGCACAACAGGGAACTCTGGAAACACCATATATTTT	CASTTGNSGNTIYF
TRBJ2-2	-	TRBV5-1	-	TGCGCCAGCAGCTTGGGGGGGCCCCCCGGGGAGCTGTTTTTT	CASSLGGPPGELFF
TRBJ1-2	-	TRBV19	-	TGTGCCAGTGCCACAGGGAGGGGATATGGCTACACCTTC	CASATGRGYGYTF
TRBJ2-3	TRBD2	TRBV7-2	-	TGTGCCAGCAGCTTAGCCGCGGGGGGGGCAGATACGCAGTATTTT	CASSLAAGGADTQYF
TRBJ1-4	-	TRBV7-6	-	TGTGCCAGCAGCTCAAGACCAGGCTTGGTGGAAAAACTGTTTTTT	CASSSRPGLVEKLFF
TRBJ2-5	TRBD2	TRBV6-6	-	TGTGCCGCCAGCGGGGGGTTCAGGGAGACCCAGTACTTC	CAASGGFRETQYF
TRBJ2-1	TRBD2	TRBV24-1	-	TGTGCCACCAGTGATCGGCGGGGGGGGCTTGAGCAGTTCTTC	CATSDRRGGLEQFF
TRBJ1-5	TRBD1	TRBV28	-	TGTGCCAGCAGTTTATTCGGACAGGGGAATCAGCCCCAGCATTTT	CASSLFGQGNQPQHF
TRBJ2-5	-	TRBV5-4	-	TGTGCCAGCAGCTTGGGAGGGAGGACGGAGACCCAGTACTTC	CASSLGGRTETQYF
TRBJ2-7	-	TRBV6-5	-	TGTGCCAGCAGGTTCGGACAGACATCCTACGAGCAGTACTTC	CASRFGQTSYEQYF
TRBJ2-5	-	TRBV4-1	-	TGCGCCAGCAGCCAGACGGGGATTGTAGAGACCCAGTACTTC	CASSQTGIVETQYF
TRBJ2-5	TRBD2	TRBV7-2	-	TGTGCCAGCAGCCGTACTAGCGGCTTCCAGGAGACCCAGTACTTC	CASSRTSGFQETQYF
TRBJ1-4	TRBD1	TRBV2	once	TGTGCCAGCAGTTTACGAGGGACAGGGCTAGATAATGAAAAACTGTTTTTT	CASSLRGTGLDNEKLFF
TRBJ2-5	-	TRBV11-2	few	TGTGCCAGCAGCTTAGATTGGGACTACCAAGAGACCCAGTACTTC	CASSLDWDYQETQYF
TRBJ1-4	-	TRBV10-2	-	TGCGCCAGCAGTGAGTCAGGGGCCAGGAGTGGGCAAAAACTGTTTTTT	CASSESGARSGQKLFF
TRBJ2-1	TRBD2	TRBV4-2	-	TGTGCCAGCAGCCAAGAGGGACTAGCGGGGGGGAACTCCTACAATGAGCAGTTCTTC	CASSQEGLAGGNSYNEQFF
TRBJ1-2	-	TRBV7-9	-	TGTGCCAGCAGCTTAAAGGGGAACTATGGCTACACCTTC	CASSLKGNYGYTF
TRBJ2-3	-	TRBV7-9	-	TGTGCCAGCAGCCAGAACGACACTCTGCGCACAGATACGCAGTATTTT	CASSQNDTLRTDTQYF
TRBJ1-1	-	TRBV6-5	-	TGTGCCAGCAGTTATCTCAGGGGATATGCTGAAGCTTTCTTT	CASSYLRGYAEAFF
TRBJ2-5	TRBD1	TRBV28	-	TGTGCCAGCAGCCAGGGGGTCCAGTACTTC	CASSQGVQYF
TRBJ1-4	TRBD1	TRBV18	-	TGTGCCAGCTCACGAGGACAGGCGCCCAATGAAAAACTGTTTTTT	CASSRGQAPNEKLFF
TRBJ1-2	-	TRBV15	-	TGTGCCACCAGCCCTTTTGAGGGAGAAGTCTATGGCTACACCTTC	CATSPFEGEVYGYTF
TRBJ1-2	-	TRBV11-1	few	TGTGCCAGCAGCTCCTCTTGGACAGCCTACTATGGCTACACCTTC	CASSSSWTAYYGYTF
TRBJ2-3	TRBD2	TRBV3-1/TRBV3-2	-	TGTGCCAGCAGCCAAGGGCTTCTAGCGGGGGGGCGAACAGATACGCAGTATTTT	CASSQGLLAGGRTDTQYF
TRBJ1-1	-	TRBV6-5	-	TGTGCCAGCTGCCAGGGATTCGTCTTGAACACTGAAGCTTTCTTT	CASCQGFVLNTEAFF
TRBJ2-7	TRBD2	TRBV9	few	TGTGCCAGTACCCTGGGACTAGCAGGTGAGCAGTACTTC	CASTLGLAGEQYF
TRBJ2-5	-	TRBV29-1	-	TGCAGCGTTGAAGAGGTCGGGTGGACCCAGTACTTC	CSVEEVGWTQYF
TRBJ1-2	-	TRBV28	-	TGTGCCAGCAGCGTCCCTCAGGGTTGGGTCCGTGGCTACACCTTC	CASSVPQGWVRGYTF
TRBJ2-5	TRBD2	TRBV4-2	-	TGTGCCAGCAGCCAAGAAGGGGGAGCGGGGGCCCAGTACTTC	CASSQEGGAGAQYF
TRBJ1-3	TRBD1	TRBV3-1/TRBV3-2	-	TGTGCCAGTTCCCAACAGGGGTATGGAAACACCATATATTTT	CASSQQGYGNTIYF
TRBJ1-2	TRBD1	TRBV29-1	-	TGCAGCCTTGACAGGGAAACTGGCTACACCTTC	CSLDRETGYTF
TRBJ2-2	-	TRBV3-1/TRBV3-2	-	TGTGCCAGCAGCCAAGCACGGGGGGCTGGGACCGGGGAGCTGTTTTTT	CASSQARGAGTGELFF
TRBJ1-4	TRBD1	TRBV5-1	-	TGCGCCAGCCGAAACACAGGGGATGCTAATGAAAAACTGTTTTTT	CASRNTGDANEKLFF
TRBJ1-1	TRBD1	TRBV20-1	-	TGCAGTGCGAGTGGCCGAAGACAGGGGAACACTGAAGCTTTCTTT	CSASGRRQGNTEAFF
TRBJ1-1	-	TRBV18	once	TGTGCCAGCTCACCTGGCAGGGCTGACACTGAAGCTTTCTTT	CASSPGRADTEAFF
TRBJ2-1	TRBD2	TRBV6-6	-	TGTGCCAGCAGTTACGGGCTTAGCGGGGCGAGCAATGAGCAGTTCTTC	CASSYGLSGASNEQFF
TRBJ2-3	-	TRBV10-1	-	TGCGCCAGCAGTGAGTCCGCAGGGCAAGATACGCAGTATTTT	CASSESAGQDTQYF